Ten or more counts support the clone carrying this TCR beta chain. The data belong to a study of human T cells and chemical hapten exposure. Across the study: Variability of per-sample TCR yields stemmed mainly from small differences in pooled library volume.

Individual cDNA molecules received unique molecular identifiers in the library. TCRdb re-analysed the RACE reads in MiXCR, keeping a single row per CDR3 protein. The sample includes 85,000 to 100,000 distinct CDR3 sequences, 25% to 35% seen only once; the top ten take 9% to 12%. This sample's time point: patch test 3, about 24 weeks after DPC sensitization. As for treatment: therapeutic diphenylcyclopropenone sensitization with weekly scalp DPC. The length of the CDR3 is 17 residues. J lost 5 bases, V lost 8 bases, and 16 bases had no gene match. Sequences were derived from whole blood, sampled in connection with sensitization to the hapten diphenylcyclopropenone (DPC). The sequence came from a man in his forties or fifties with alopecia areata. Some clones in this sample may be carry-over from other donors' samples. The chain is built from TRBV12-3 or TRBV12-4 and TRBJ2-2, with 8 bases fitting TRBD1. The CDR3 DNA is TGTGCCAGCGGCCAGGACAGGGACATAAGGGTGACCGGGGAGCTGTTTTTT. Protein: CASGQDRDIRVTGELFF.